The rows below give T cell receptor beta chains drawn from one sample of a study of long-term antiretroviral therapy in people with HIV. Sequencing used immunoSEQ multiplex PCR; TCRdb keeps in-frame clones, though not all of them. The sample lists about 28,000 clones, roughly 87% occurring once. This specimen consisted of unsorted PBMCs, obtained 2 years after starting antiretroviral therapy. The receptors were gathered from a man aged 50 to 59 with HIV. The CDR3 runs from the conserved cysteine through the conserved F or W. A D gene is named only where the DNA matches it firmly. Only some rows state a clone size, as once, few, many or a class for expanded clones.

>TRBV27|TRBJ1-5|.|.
CASSLGLREPQHF
TGTGCCAGCTCGTTGGGGCTTAGAGAGCCCCAGCATTTT
>TRBV5-4|TRBJ2-2|TRBD2|.
CASSRRLAGNTGELFF
TGTGCCAGCAGCCGGCGACTAGCGGGAAACACCGGGGAGCTGTTTTTT
>TRBV11-3|TRBJ2-7|TRBD1|.
CASSLTGNEQYF
TGTGCCAGCAGCTTGACAGGGAACGAGCAGTACTTC
>TRBV21-1|TRBJ2-7|.|.
CASRGEGRSLEQYF
TGTGCCAGCAGAGGAGAGGGCAGGAGCTTGGAGCAGTACTTC
>TRBV25-1|TRBJ1-2|.|.
CASSGRVQGRYGYTF
TGTGCCAGCAGTGGTCGCGTGCAGGGAAGATATGGCTACACCTTC
>TRBV12-5|TRBJ2-4|TRBD2|.
CASALSGVAKNIQYF
TGTGCTAGTGCCCTAAGCGGGGTAGCCAAAAACATTCAGTACTTC
>TRBV4-3|TRBJ1-2|.|.
CASSQDLAGLGGYTF
TGCGCCAGCAGCCAAGATTTGGCAGGGCTGGGTGGCTACACCTTC
>TRBV9|TRBJ1-5|TRBD1|.
CASSVGQGADQPQHF
TGTGCCAGCAGCGTAGGTCAGGGGGCAGATCAGCCCCAGCATTTT
>TRBV9|TRBJ2-3|.|.
CASSVLGQTLGDTQYF
TGTGCCAGCAGCGTCCTCGGGCAGACCCTTGGAGATACGCAGTATTTT
>TRBV20-1|TRBJ2-5|.|.
CSARAQETQYF
TGCAGTGCTAGAGCCCAAGAGACCCAGTACTTC
>TRBV19|TRBJ2-2|TRBD1|.
CASRSGQGEAGELFF
TGTGCCAGTAGAAGCGGACAGGGGGAGGCCGGGGAGCTGTTTTTT
>TRBV28|TRBJ2-7|TRBD1|.
CASSRWGQKTYEQYF
TGTGCCAGCAGTCGTTGGGGACAGAAAACCTACGAGCAGTACTTC
>TRBV19|TRBJ1-4|TRBD1|.
CASSGWDSNEKLFF
TGTGCCAGTAGTGGTTGGGACAGTAATGAAAAACTGTTTTTT
>TRBV28|TRBJ2-3|TRBD1|.
CASSSPGQGFDTQYF
TGTGCCAGCAGTTCGCCGGGACAGGGGTTTGATACGCAGTATTTT
>TRBV19|TRBJ2-2|TRBD1|.
CASSISGGFTGELFF
TGTGCCAGTAGTATATCAGGGGGCTTCACCGGGGAGCTGTTTTTT
>TRBV7-6|TRBJ1-3|.|.
CASSLGGNTIYF
TGTGCCAGCAGCCTGGGTGGAAACACCATATATTTT
>TRBV5-1|TRBJ1-1|.|.
CASSLGPEQPEAFF
TGCGCCAGCAGCTTGGGCCCCGAACAGCCAGAAGCTTTCTTT
>TRBV6-5|TRBJ1-1|.|.
CASSSTGRGTEAFF
TGTGCCAGCAGTTCGACTGGGAGAGGCACTGAAGCTTTCTTT
>TRBV5-4|TRBJ1-4|.|.
CASSRGDINEKLFF
TGTGCCAGCAGCCGTGGGGACATTAATGAAAAACTGTTTTTT
>TRBV30|TRBJ1-2|.|.
CAWSPDRTGCTF
TGTGCCTGGAGTCCCGACAGAACGGGCTGCACCTTC
>TRBV5-1|TRBJ2-1|TRBD2|few
CASSWGLAGGSSEQFF
TGCGCCAGCAGCTGGGGACTAGCGGGAGGCTCTAGTGAGCAGTTCTTC
>TRBV6-5|TRBJ1-1|.|.
CASSYSPTGFNTEAFF
TGTGCCAGCAGTTACTCTCCCACAGGGTTTAACACTGAAGCTTTCTTT
>TRBV19|TRBJ1-5|.|.
CASSIGGRDQPQHF
TGTGCCAGTAGTATAGGAGGCAGGGATCAGCCCCAGCATTTT
>TRBV6-5|TRBJ1-1|.|few
CASSQSSYQYTEAFF
TGTGCCAGCAGCCAATCCTCATACCAGTACACTGAAGCTTTCTTT
>TRBV11-2|TRBJ2-5|.|.
CASSLDGSEETQYF
TGTGCCAGCAGCTTAGATGGGTCAGAAGAGACCCAGTACTTC
>TRBV9|TRBJ1-1|TRBD1|.
CASSLTGSEAFF
TGTGCCAGCAGCTTGACAGGGTCTGAAGCTTTCTTT
>TRBV11-2|TRBJ2-1|TRBD2|.
CASSRPGLAGGNSYNEQFF
TGTGCCAGCAGTCGACCGGGACTAGCGGGAGGCAACTCCTACAATGAGCAGTTCTTC
>TRBV28|TRBJ1-5|TRBD1|.
CASSRTGASNQPQHF
TGTGCCAGCAGTCGCACAGGGGCCAGCAATCAGCCCCAGCATTTT
>TRBV4-2|TRBJ1-5|.|.
CASSQDSGSGQPQHF
TGTGCCAGCAGCCAAGATTCGGGGTCGGGGCAGCCCCAGCATTTT
>TRBV4-1|TRBJ2-7|.|few
CASSPTVGPYEQYF
TGCGCCAGCAGCCCTACGGTGGGGCCCTACGAGCAGTACTTC
>TRBV10-1|TRBJ2-1|.|.
CASSDGSTPSYNEQFF
TGCGCCAGCAGTGATGGGAGCACGCCCTCCTACAATGAGCAGTTCTTC
>TRBV4-1|TRBJ2-7|TRBD2|.
CASSQSRGLAGDYEQYF
TGCGCCAGCAGCCAAAGTCGAGGACTAGCGGGGGACTACGAGCAGTACTTC
>TRBV5-4|TRBJ2-3|TRBD1|.
CASSSGGKVLADTQYF
TGTGCCAGCAGTTCAGGGGGCAAGGTTCTGGCAGATACGCAGTATTTT
>TRBV18|TRBJ1-5|.|.
CASSQRGGQPQHF
TGTGCCAGCTCACAAAGGGGTGGTCAGCCCCAGCATTTT
>TRBV9|TRBJ2-4|.|.
CASSVQGGNAKNIQYF
TGTGCCAGCAGCGTACAGGGAGGAAACGCTAAAAACATTCAGTACTTC